This TCR beta chain was captured by sequencing in a study of metastatic and nonmetastatic thyroid tumors. Overall study context: Repertoires of blood and of tissue (tumor or nodule) from malignant and benign thyroid patients were compared.

TCRdb called clones again from the PCR reads with MiXCR. The sample has some 41,000 clones; less than 35% are singletons. Of note for this clone: Its antigen is still unknown.

Overall study findings and caveats: The reported finding was significantly higher TCR beta diversity in malignant thyroid tumors relative to benign nodules, in blood and tumor.

The entire patient cohort was treatment-naive prior to thyroid surgery. Trimming at V came to 3 bases and at J to 2 bases, leaving 3 bases not matched to a gene. The CDR3 extends over 14 amino acids. Per the germline V gene, CDR1 is SGHAT and CDR2 is FQNNGV. The sequenced material came from blood. The clonotype comes from a male donor with papillary thyroid cancer or a benign thyroid nodule (not recorded which). Some clones in this sample may be carry-over from other donors' samples. The genes are TRBV11-2 and TRBJ2-7, with 8 bases that match TRBD1. The CDR3 is CASSFPGGPYEQYF. The CDR3 DNA sequence: TGTGCCAGCAGCTTCCCAGGGGGCCCCTACGAGCAGTACTTC.